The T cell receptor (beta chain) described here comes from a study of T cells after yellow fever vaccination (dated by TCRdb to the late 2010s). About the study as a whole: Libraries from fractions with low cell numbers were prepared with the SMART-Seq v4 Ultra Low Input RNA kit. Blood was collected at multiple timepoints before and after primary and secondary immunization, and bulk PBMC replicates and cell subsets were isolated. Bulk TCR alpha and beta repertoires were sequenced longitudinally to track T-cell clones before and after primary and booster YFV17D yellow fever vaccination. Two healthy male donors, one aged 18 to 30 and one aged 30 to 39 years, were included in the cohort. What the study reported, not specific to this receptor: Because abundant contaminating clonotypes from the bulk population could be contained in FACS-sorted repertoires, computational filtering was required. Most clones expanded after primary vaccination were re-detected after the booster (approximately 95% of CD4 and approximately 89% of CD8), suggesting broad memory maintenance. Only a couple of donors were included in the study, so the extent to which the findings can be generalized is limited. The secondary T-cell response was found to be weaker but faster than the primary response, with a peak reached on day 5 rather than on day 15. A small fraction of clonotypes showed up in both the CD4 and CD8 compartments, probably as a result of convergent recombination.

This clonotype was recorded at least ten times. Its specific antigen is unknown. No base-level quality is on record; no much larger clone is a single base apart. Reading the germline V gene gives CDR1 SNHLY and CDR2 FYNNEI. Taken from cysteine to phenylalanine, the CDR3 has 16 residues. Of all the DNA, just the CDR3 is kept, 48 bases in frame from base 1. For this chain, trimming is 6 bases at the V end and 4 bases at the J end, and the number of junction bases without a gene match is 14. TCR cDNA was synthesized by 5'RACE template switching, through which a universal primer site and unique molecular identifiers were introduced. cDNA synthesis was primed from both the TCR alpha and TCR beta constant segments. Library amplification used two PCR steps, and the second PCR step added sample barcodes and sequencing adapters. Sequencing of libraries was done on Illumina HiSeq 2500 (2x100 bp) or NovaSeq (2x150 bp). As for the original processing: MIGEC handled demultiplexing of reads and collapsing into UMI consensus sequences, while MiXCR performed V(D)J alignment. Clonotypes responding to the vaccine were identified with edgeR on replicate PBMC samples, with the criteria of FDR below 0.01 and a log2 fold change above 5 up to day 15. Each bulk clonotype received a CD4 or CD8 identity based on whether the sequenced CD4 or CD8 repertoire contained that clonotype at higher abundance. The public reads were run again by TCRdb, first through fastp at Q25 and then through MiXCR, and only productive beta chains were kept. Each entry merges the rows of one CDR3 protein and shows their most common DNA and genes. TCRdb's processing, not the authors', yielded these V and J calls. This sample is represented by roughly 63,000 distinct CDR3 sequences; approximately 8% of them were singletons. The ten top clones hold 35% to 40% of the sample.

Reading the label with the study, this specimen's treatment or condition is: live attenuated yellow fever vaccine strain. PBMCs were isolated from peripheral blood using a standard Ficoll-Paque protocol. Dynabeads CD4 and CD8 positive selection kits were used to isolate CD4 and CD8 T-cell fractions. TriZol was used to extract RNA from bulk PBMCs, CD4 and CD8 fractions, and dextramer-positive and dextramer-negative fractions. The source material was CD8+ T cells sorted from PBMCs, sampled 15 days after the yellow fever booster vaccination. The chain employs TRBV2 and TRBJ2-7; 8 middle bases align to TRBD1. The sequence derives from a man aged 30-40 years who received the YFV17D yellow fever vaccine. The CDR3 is CASSGPPGQGRYEQYF. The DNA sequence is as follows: TGTGCCAGCAGCGGTCCCCCCGGACAGGGTCGGTACGAGCAGTACTTC.